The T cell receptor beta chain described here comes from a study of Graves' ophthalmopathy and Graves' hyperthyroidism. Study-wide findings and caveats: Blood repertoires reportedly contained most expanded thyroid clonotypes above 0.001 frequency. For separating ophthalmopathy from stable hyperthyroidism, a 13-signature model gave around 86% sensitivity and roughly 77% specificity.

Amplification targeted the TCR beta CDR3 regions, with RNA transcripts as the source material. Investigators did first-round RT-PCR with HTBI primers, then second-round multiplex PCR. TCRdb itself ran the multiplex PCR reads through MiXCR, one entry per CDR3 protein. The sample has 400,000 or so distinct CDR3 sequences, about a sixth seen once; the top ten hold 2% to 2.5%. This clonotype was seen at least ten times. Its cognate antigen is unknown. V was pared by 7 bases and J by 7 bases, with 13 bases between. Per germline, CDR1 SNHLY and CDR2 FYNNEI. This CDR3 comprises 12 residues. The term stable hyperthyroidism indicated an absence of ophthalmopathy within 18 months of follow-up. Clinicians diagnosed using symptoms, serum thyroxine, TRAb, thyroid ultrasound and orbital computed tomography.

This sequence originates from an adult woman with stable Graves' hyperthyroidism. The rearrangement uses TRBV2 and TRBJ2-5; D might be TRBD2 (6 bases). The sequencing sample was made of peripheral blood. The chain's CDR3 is CASTEGGGTQYF. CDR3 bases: TGTGCCAGCACCGAGGGAGGAGGGACCCAGTACTTC. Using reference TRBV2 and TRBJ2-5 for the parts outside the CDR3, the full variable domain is EPEVTQTPSHQVTQMGQEVILRCVPISNHLYFYWYRQILGQKVEFLVSFYNNEISEKSEIFDDQFSVERPDGSNFTLKIRSTKLEDSAMYFCASTEGGGTQYFGPGTRLLVL.